This is a list of T cell receptor beta chains from one sample in a study of blood T cell repertoires in COVID-19. This table comes from immunoSEQ multiplex PCR, and its TCRdb copy is limited to in-frame clones, with some not included. The sample has about 330,000 clones; approximately 87% are singletons. Material: peripheral blood. The source of these receptors is a woman between 45 and 60 years old with active or convalescent COVID-19. Each CDR3 is given without its conserved first and last residue.

TRBV6-2/TRBV6-3	TRBJ2-7	ASSNRGRVDEQY
TRBV27	TRBJ1-5	ASSPVSPTQPQH
TRBV11-1	TRBJ2-3	ASSLKDTQY
TRBV19	TRBJ2-1	ASSPRTRGPNEQF
TRBV4-2	TRBJ1-4	ASSQEQEYNEKLF
TRBV28	TRBJ1-5	ASSLGGVRGLNQPQH
TRBV10-3	TRBJ1-1	ATSPRGNTEAF
TRBV14	TRBJ2-5	ASSQRRFGTSVQETQY
TRBV7-2	TRBJ2-7	ASRPQPSGGYEQY
TRBV11-2	TRBJ1-2	ASSSPTELYGYT
TRBV5-1	TRBJ2-5	ASSLKPETQY
TRBV28	TRBJ2-3	ASGRLAGSTDTQY
TRBV28	TRBJ1-5	ASSKGTVTYSNQPQH
TRBV9	TRBJ2-1	ASSSRTSGTRNEQF
TRBV27	TRBJ1-6	ASSSATGSNSPLH
TRBV6-2/TRBV6-3	TRBJ2-7	ASSYALAGGSSYEQY
TRBV6-2/TRBV6-3	TRBJ2-1	ASSAALAGGEQF
TRBV4-3	TRBJ1-6	ASSQAGNSPLH
TRBV6-1	TRBJ2-4	ASSDQGSAKNIQY
TRBV7-2	TRBJ2-7	ASSPETGIMYEQY
TRBV6-2/TRBV6-3	TRBJ1-6	ASSFPDRPGSPLH
TRBV5-4	TRBJ2-7	ASSLLGQGAYEQY
TRBV2	TRBJ2-1	ASRAGVSNEQF
TRBV15	TRBJ2-7	ATSRDPAAYEQY
TRBV6-6	TRBJ1-2	ASRWTADVYGYT
TRBV28	TRBJ1-3	ASSGEGNTIY
TRBV10-3	TRBJ1-1	AISSVDSLDTEAF
TRBV5-1	TRBJ1-6	ASSSGGGVGSPLH
TRBV11-2	TRBJ1-1	ASSLVGGNTEAF
TRBV7-9	TRBJ2-1	ASSLGLYDEQF
TRBV20-1	TRBJ1-5	SASTGTNQPQH
TRBV6-5	TRBJ1-2	ASIPGGPGYGYT
TRBV6-2/TRBV6-3	TRBJ2-7	ASSSRLAGRYEQY
TRBV29-1	TRBJ2-2	SVYKRGDTGELF
TRBV28	TRBJ2-7	ASRPREVLYEQY
TRBV5-8	TRBJ1-5	ASSLDLDIRQPQH
TRBV28	TRBJ2-7	ASSPTGWYEQY
TRBV6-5	TRBJ1-1	ASSYSGGDTEAF
TRBV11-3	TRBJ1-5	ASSLDRTGFNQPQH
TRBV10-3	TRBJ1-2	AISESTGPIYGYT
TRBV10-3	TRBJ2-7	AISKSDSNEQY
TRBV7-2	TRBJ1-1	ASSPPDSTLIEAF
TRBV29-1	TRBJ1-2	SVEGRGMSGYT
TRBV25-1	TRBJ2-7	ASSGRQGVYEQY
TRBV29-1	TRBJ2-5	SVEETGALPQETQY
TRBV7-8	TRBJ2-2	ASSLAFGQTNTGELF
TRBV7-3	TRBJ2-4	ASSLSPQKNIQY
TRBV4-1	TRBJ1-2	ASSQGESNYGYT
TRBV11-2	TRBJ2-2	ASSRLRGSTGELF
TRBV4-3	TRBJ2-7	ASSLRQGDEQY
TRBV6-1	TRBJ1-1	ASSDGTGGNTEAF
TRBV4-1	TRBJ1-6	ASSQEGRSPLH
TRBV30	TRBJ1-3	AWTIGRGGNTIY
TRBV18	TRBJ2-1	ASSQQGQGASEQF
TRBV30	TRBJ1-1	AWSGAIEAF
TRBV5-4	TRBJ2-3	ASSLAQGPTDTQY
TRBV5-4	TRBJ2-5	ASSDKKLTKQETQY